Ten or more counts support the clone carrying this T cell receptor beta chain. A read error is possible here, since a much larger clone lies one base away. It was from approximately 20-30 mg of unsorted bulk tissue that RNA and DNA were co-extracted. The source of the sample is a study of tumor-infiltrating lymphocytes in primary liver carcinoma. The authors made TCR beta cDNA from around 500 ng total RNA with a constant-region primer. Three nested multiplex PCR rounds, a slightly modified ARM-PCR, produced the libraries for TCR beta. Use of TRBV1-TRBV30 forward primers with a C-beta reverse primer characterized the first two PCR rounds, which lasted about 9 cycles each. TCRdb re-called the multiplex PCR reads with MiXCR, one entry per CDR3 protein. The sample yields about 64,000 distinct CDR3 sequences, about three quarters seen once. Germline CDR1 reads SGHAT; CDR2 reads FQNNGV. The CDR3 totals 15 residues.

The chain uses TRBV11-2 and TRBJ2-4; no clear D gene. Specimen: liver tumor tissue from sampling region 4. Regarding subset: tumor region T4, right-lateral pole. This TCR was recovered from a man between 35 and 55 years old with primary liver carcinoma and hepatitis B virus infection. In DNA, the CDR3 is TGTGCCAGCACCACTTCGGCGGTAGCCAAAAACAATCAGTACTTC. Residues: CASTTSAVAKNNQYF.